This T cell receptor (beta chain) emerged from a study of blood T cell repertoires in COVID-19 (dated by TCRdb to 2018 to 2020). Some background on the complete study: Samples covering the acute and convalescent phases of COVID-19 were provided by collaborators in the United States, Italy and Spain. The material from the prospective study consisted of cDNA or gDNA derived from T cells, B-cell-depleted T cells, or PBMCs. The dataset comprised deeply sampled blood TCRbeta repertoires from subjects exposed to, actively infected with, or recovered from COVID-19. A freely available public database, intended as a resource for researchers studying the immune response to SARS-CoV-2, is where the repertoires were released. Samples came from the ongoing ImmuneRACE study (first 160 participants) plus 1,254 subjects from 6 global collaborators. Nearly every sample came with metadata listing a de-identified subject ID, COVID-19 status, age in years and sex. Where available, HLA class I and class II types were obtained from metadata supplied by the sample provider rather than from assay-based typing. What the research found in general, with its limitations: The amount of clinical and demographic metadata varied by source and participant and was provided uncurated.

TCRbeta CDR3 regions were amplified from genomic DNA by means of the immunoSEQ Assay, a bias-controlled multiplex PCR. Concerning the study's data processing: Nucleated cell counts per sample were estimated from amplification of reference gene primers within the assay. Sequence reads were collapsed and filtered to measure the absolute abundance of every unique TCRbeta CDR3 rearrangement. For each sample, productive Simpson clonality was calculated as the square root of Simpson's diversity index over productive rearrangements. The clones in this table, taken by TCRdb from immuneACCESS, are in-frame only. Not every clone is retained; where verified, under half of the shortfall comes from an unresolved V gene, and the cause of the rest is unknown. The V and J calls and clone size come from that table; D and trimming were worked out from the DNA. Within this sample are tens of thousands of clones, with 80% to 90% of them counted one time only. The leading ten clones occupy 15% to 20% of the sample.

Each collaborating institution followed its own protocols to collect whole blood in K2EDTA tubes. For TCRbeta analysis, collaborators shipped samples as frozen whole blood, isolated PBMCs, or DNA extracted from either of those sample types. This clone showed up just a few times. There is no known antigen for this receptor. One base away there is no much larger clone; base qualities are not given. The CDR3 goes from the cysteine to the phenylalanine over 12 residues. Only the CDR3 portion is preserved as DNA: 36 bases, with reading frame beginning at the first base. The germline V gene yields MNHEY for CDR1 and SVGAGI for CDR2. V is pared back by 5 bases and J by 5 bases, with 6 bases lying between the germline termini.

Material for sequencing was peripheral blood. The receptor's source is a man older than 75 with acute or convalescent COVID-19. This receptor chain uses TRBV6-5 and TRBJ2-2; the D gene is unclear. The CDR3 in this case is CASSRGTGELFF. The nucleotide sequence reads as follows: TGTGCCAGCAGTAGAGGAACCGGGGAGCTGTTTTTT.